Below, 16 T cell receptor beta chains from the same sample are listed, as sequenced in a study of blood T cell repertoires in COVID-19. Sequencing used immunoSEQ multiplex PCR; TCRdb keeps in-frame clones, though not all of them. The repertoire holds 300,000 or so clones, with roughly 89% as singletons. The sample was PBMCs or T cells enriched from blood (not recorded which). Receptors originate from a woman in her fifties or sixties who had been exposed to COVID-19.

This clone has a handful of counts. This chain uses TRBV28 with TRBJ1-1, with a weak D call TRBD1 (6 bases). V was shortened by 2 bases and J by 10 bases, with 14 bases between the two germline ends. The germline CDR1 and CDR2 sequences are MDHEN and SYDVKM. The CDR3 is 13 amino acids. The CDR3 nucleotides are TGTGCCAGCAGTTTAGAAGGGACAAGAGGAGCTTTCTTT. Amino acids: CASSLEGTRGAFF.

This clone was recorded many times. The genes are TRBV3-1 (or the pseudogene TRBV3-2) and TRBJ1-2; D is perhaps TRBD1 (6 bases). V was cut by 4 bases and J by 4 bases, with 25 bases left in between. Germline values: CDR1 LGHDT, CDR2 YNNKEL (reference sequence). The length of the CDR3 is 18 residues. The CDR3 reads CASSPLTTGTKGVYGYTF. The CDR3 nucleotides read TGTGCCAGCAGCCCCCTAACAACCGGGACAAAAGGGGTCTATGGCTACACCTTC.

The V gene is TRBV9, the J gene TRBJ1-1; D is unresolved. Trimming cost V 0 bases and J 2 bases, with 11 bases left between them. The CDR3 extends over 15 amino acids. Germline assignment: CDR1 SGDLS and CDR2 YYNGEE. CDR3 nucleotide sequence: TGTGCCAGCAGCGTAGGTGCAACTACTAACACTGAAGCTTTCTTT. This translates into CASSVGATTNTEAFF.

This clone was picked up a small number of times. This sequence joins TRBV9 and TRBJ2-5, with 8 nucleotides matching TRBD1. V trimming: 3 bases; J trimming: 3 bases; junction bases outside the gene matches: 4. This CDR3 has 14 amino acids. Germline V gives CDR1 SGDLS, CDR2 YYNGEE. DNA for the CDR3: TGTGCCAGCAGCGCCCGACAGGGGAAAGAGACCCAGTACTTC. Translated, it gives CASSARQGKETQYF. Drawing the rest from reference TRBV9 and TRBJ2-5, the complete variable domain is DSGVTQTPKHLITATGQRVTLRCSPRSGDLSVYWYQQSLDQGLQFLIQYYNGEERAKGNILERFSAQQFPDLHSELNLSSLELGDSALYFCASSARQGKETQYFGPGTRLLVL.

The genes are TRBV5-1 and TRBJ2-2; D possibly corresponds to TRBD1 (5 bases). Germline values: CDR1 SGHRS, CDR2 YFSETQ. There are 16 residues in the CDR3. V lost 4 bases, J lost 3 bases, and 16 bases lay in between. The CDR3 loop reads CASSETVNGYTGELFF. The CDR3 region has the DNA TGCGCCAGCAGCGAGACAGTCAACGGTTACACCGGGGAGCTGTTTTTT.

The J gene is TRBJ1-6, the V gene TRBV9; 7 bases align to TRBD1. Germline lookup yields CDR1 SGDLS and CDR2 YYNGEE. With 3 bases clipped from V and 8 bases from J, the junction kept 5 bases outside the gene matches. The CDR3 runs 14 residues. The CDR3 region has the DNA TGTGCCAGCAGCGCCGGGACAGAGGATTCACCCCTCCACTTT. It translates to CASSAGTEDSPLHF.

The sample holds one count of this clone. The chain recombines TRBV7-2 with TRBJ2-2, with D possibly being TRBD2 (6 bases). With 4 bases removed from V and 7 bases from J, the gap between germline ends came to 10 bases. The CDR3 has 13 amino acids. Germline V gene lookup returns CDR1 SGHTA and CDR2 FQGNSA. CDR3 nucleotides: TGTGCCAGCAGCTCGGGACTTCTCGGGGAGCTGTTTTTT. Protein product: CASSSGLLGELFF.

This clone was counted a single time. The rearrangement joins TRBV18 to TRBJ1-5; TRBD1 might be the D (6 bases). Germline V CDR1 and CDR2: KGHSH, LQKENI. The V end lost 4 bases, the J end lost 2 bases, and 15 bases lay between the germline ends. The CDR3 totals 16 residues. As DNA, the CDR3 is TGTGCCAGCTCACGGGGGCCCGGGGATGGCAATCAGCCCCAGCATTTT. This gives the protein CASSRGPGDGNQPQHF.

The V gene is TRBV19, the J gene TRBJ1-2, with a possible D match to TRBD1 (5 bases). The ends were cut back, 1 base at V and 9 bases at J, with 15 bases in the middle. Germline V gene data show CDR1 as LNHDA and CDR2 as SQIVND (reference sequence). The CDR3 is 14 residues long. CDR3 in DNA: TGTGCCAGTAGTATAGCGGGGGGTGCACGGAGCTACACCTTC. Its translation is CASSIAGGARSYTF.

V gene TRBV7-9 combines with J gene TRBJ2-1; D is perhaps TRBD1 (6 bases). Trimming shortened V by 3 bases and J by 4 bases, and 13 bases separated the two germline ends. CDR1 and CDR2 from the germline V gene are SEHNR and FQNEAQ (reference sequence). There are 15 residues in the CDR3. CDR3 bases: TGTGCCAGCAGCTTTGCAGGGGCCATTTACAATGAGCAGTTCTTC. It is translated as CASSFAGAIYNEQFF.

This chain connects TRBV2 to TRBJ1-1; TRBD1 aligns across 7 bases. The germline V gene has CDR1 SNHLY and CDR2 FYNNEI. The V segment lost 8 bases and the J segment 4 bases; nucleotides outside the gene matches: 7. The CDR3 sequence is 13 residues long. The CDR3 here is CASGRGEVTEAFF. The CDR3, as DNA: TGTGCCAGCGGCAGGGGGGAGGTCACTGAAGCTTTCTTT.

The chain has TRBV5-4 and TRBJ2-3; 13 nucleotides match TRBD2. CDR1 and CDR2 (germline): SGHNT, YYREEE (reference sequence). Trimming removed 1 base from V and 1 base from J; junction bases left unmatched: 3. The CDR3 is 17 residues long. The CDR3 protein is CASSLKTSGGGTDTQYF. The CDR3 region has the DNA TGTGCCAGCAGCTTGAAAACTAGCGGGGGGGGCACAGATACGCAGTATTTT.

The V and J genes are TRBV28 and TRBJ1-3; D ambiguous. The V end was cut by 3 bases, the J end by 4 bases, with 19 bases between. This CDR3 spans 17 amino acids. Per germline, CDR1 MDHEN and CDR2 SYDVKM. The CDR3 DNA is TGTGCCAGCAGTTTGGTCCCCCTCGCCGGAGGAGGAAACACCATATATTTT. Residues: CASSLVPLAGGGNTIYF.

In this sample, this clone turned up once. The chain combines TRBV19 with TRBJ2-2, with 10 bases matching TRBD1. The CDR3 contains 15 residues. J was trimmed by 3 bases and V by 5 bases; bases with no gene match: 3. The germline gives CDR1 LNHDA, CDR2 SQIVND (reference sequence). CDR3 amino acids: CASSGDRGYTGELFF. The CDR3 DNA sequence: TGTGCCAGTAGTGGGGACAGGGGCTACACCGGGGAGCTGTTTTTT.

The chain combines TRBV5-5 with TRBJ1-2; weak D call: TRBD1 (6 bases). Germline V gene lookup returns CDR1 SGHKS and CDR2 YYEKEE (reference sequence). This CDR3 has 13 residues. V was clipped by 5 bases and J by 5 bases, with 13 bases between them. The CDR3 nucleotides are TGTGCCAGCAGAACCGGGACACCGTATGGCTACACCTTC. Protein: CASRTGTPYGYTF.

This sequence joins TRBV19 and TRBJ2-7; TRBD1 aligns across 8 bases. The CDR3 is 12 residues long. With 5 bases clipped from V and 6 bases from J, the junction kept 3 bases outside the gene matches. Germline CDR1 reads LNHDA; CDR2 reads SQIVND (reference sequence). CDR3 region: CASSRQGTEQYF. DNA of the CDR3: TGTGCCAGTAGTCGACAGGGGACCGAGCAGTACTTC. Full variable domain (missing parts from reference TRBV19 and TRBJ2-7): DGGITQSPKYLFRKEGQNVTLSCEQNLNHDAMYWYRQDPGQGLRLIYYSQIVNDFQKGDIAEGYSVSREKKESFPLTVTSAQKNPTAFYLCASSRQGTEQYFGPGTRLTVT.